The 10 T cell receptor beta chains below all came from one sample that was sequenced in a study of CD8+ T cells in alopecia areata. As for treatment: oral pan-JAK inhibitor, 5-10 mg twice daily. Extraction and reverse transcription of RNA yielded cDNA as the sequencing template. TCRdb's table, derived via immunoSEQ multiplex PCR, lists solely in-frame clones and lacks some. This table holds fewer than 250,000 clones, roughly two fifths found once. Sequences were derived from CD4+ T cells sorted from blood, sampled at roughly week 38, from a patient treated with tofacitinib. The receptors come from a human donor with alopecia areata.

This sequence joins TRBV18 and TRBJ2-7, with TRBD1 as a possible D gene (7 bases). The CDR3 is made up of 13 amino acids. V lost 3 bases and J 7 bases, leaving 13 bases between the germline ends. Germline V gives CDR1 KGHSH, CDR2 LQKENI. CDR3: CASSPEQGTEQYF. The CDR3 region has the DNA TGTGCCAGCTCACCGGAACAGGGGACTGAGCAGTACTTC.

This chain joins TRBV6-5 and TRBJ2-3, with D possibly being TRBD1 or TRBD2 (6 bases each). The V end lost 6 bases, the J end lost 6 bases, and 19 bases lay between the germline ends. Germline assignment: CDR1 MNHEY and CDR2 SVGAGI. The CDR3 is made up of 15 amino acids. Here the CDR3 DNA reads TGTGCCAGCAGCCTCGGGGGCCAGGGATGGGATACGCAGTATTTT. Encoded protein: CASSLGGQGWDTQYF.

As concerns this clone: This may be a read error, as it is one base from a much larger clone. The V call is TRBV13, the J call TRBJ2-7; D remains unclear. Germline-derived CDR1 and CDR2 are PRHDT and FYEKMQ (reference sequence). Trimming cost V 0 bases and J 4 bases, with 1 base left between them. The CDR3 loop spans 11 amino acids. The CDR3 DNA is TGTGCCAGCAGCTTAGGTTACGAGCAGTACTTC. Translating gives CASSLGYEQYF. The full variable domain, rest sourced from reference TRBV13 and TRBJ2-7, is AAGVIQSPRHLIKEKRETATLKCYPIPRHDTVYWYQQGPGQDPQFLISFYEKMQSDKGSIPDRFSAQQFSDYHSELNMSSLELGDSALYFCASSLGYEQYFGPGTRLTVT.

This sequence joins TRBV11-2 and TRBJ2-5; D is perhaps TRBD2 (8 bases). Trimming left V 5 bases short and J 5 bases short, with 21 bases between. The CDR3 runs to 16 residues. Germline V gene lookup returns CDR1 SGHAT and CDR2 FQNNGV. CDR3 bases: TGTGCCAGCAGCCCGAGGGCGGGACAGCGGGGGGAGACCCAGTACTTC. Translated, it gives CASSPRAGQRGETQYF.

This clone was seen once. The chain links TRBV9 to TRBJ2-6; D assignment may be TRBD1 or TRBD2 (5 bases each). Germline V gene lookup returns CDR1 SGDLS and CDR2 YYNGEE. The CDR3 extends over 15 amino acids. V was trimmed by 3 bases and J by 2 bases, leaving 9 bases between them. CDR3 in amino acids: CASSARGAGANVLTF. As DNA, the CDR3 is TGTGCCAGCAGCGCGAGGGGTGCTGGGGCCAACGTCCTGACTTTC.

This chain connects TRBV10-3 to TRBJ1-4; 7 positions match TRBD1. Germline CDR1 reads ENHRY; CDR2 reads SYGVKD. This CDR3 has 15 amino acids. V was clipped by 2 bases and J by 2 bases; unmatched bases: 2. The CDR3 nucleotides read TGTGCCATCAGTGAGAGGGGGCTGACTAATGAAAAACTGTTTTTT. Its translation: CAISERGLTNEKLFF.

Regarding this clone: A far larger clone is just one base off, so this is likely a read error. The chain has TRBV28 and TRBJ2-1; D is unclear. This CDR3 has 11 residues. Germline V gene lookup returns CDR1 MDHEN and CDR2 SYDVKM. Between the trimmed V and J ends, which lost 5 bases and 2 bases, there was a span of 1 base. CDR3 loop: CASSTYNEQFF. The CDR3 nucleotides read TGTGCCAGCAGTACCTACAATGAGCAGTTCTTC.

This chain uses TRBV15 with TRBJ2-5; the D gene is possibly TRBD2 (5 bases). Germline CDR1 is LNHNV and CDR2 is YYDKDF (reference sequence). The CDR3 consists of 16 residues. V dropped 0 bases and J dropped 5 bases, with 16 bases sitting between them. The CDR3 is CATSRDEGRALETQYF. The CDR3 region has the DNA TGTGCCACCAGCAGAGATGAGGGCCGCGCACTGGAGACCCAGTACTTC.

This clone appeared a few times. This rearrangement joins TRBV25-1 to TRBJ2-7; D possibly matches TRBD1 or TRBD2 (6 bases each). CDR1 is MGHDK and CDR2 is SYGVNS in the germline V gene. This CDR3 contains 13 residues. The V end was cut by 4 bases, the J end by 7 bases, with 14 bases between. CDR3 DNA: TGTGCCAGCAGTGGGGACATTGCGGGGGAGCAGTACTTC. This sequence encodes CASSGDIAGEQYF.

About this clone: This CDR3 is also generated by other DNA sequences in the sample. The gene calls are TRBV9 and TRBJ2-3; D is undetermined. The V and J ends lost 1 base and 6 bases respectively, with 6 bases between them. CDR1 is SGDLS, CDR2 YYNGEE, per germline. This CDR3 is built from 12 residues. DNA for the CDR3: TGTGCCAGCAGCGTAACCGGGGATACGCAGTATTTT. Its protein is CASSVTGDTQYF.